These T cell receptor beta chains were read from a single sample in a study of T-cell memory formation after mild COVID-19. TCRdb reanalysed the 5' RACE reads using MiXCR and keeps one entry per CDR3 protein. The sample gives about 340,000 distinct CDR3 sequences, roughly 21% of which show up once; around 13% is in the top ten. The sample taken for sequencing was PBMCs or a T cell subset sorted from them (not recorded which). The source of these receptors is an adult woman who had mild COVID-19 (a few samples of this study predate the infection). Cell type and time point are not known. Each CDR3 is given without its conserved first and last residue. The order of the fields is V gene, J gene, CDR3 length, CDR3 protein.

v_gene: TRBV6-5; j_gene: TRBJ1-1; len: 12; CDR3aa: ASSYDRANTEAF
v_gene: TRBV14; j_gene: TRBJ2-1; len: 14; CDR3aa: ASSQVWEGGYNEQF
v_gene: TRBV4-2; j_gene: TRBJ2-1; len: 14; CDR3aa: ASSQGKTGQGNEQL
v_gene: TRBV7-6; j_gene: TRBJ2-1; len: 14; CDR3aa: ASSLFTGTGGHEQF
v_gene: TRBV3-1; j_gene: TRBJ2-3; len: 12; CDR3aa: ASSQRYGTDTQY
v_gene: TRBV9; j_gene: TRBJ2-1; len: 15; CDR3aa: ASSVELAGGFYNEQF
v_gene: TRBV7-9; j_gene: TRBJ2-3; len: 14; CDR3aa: ASSLVAGPSTDTQY
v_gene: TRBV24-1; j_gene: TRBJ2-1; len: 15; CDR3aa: ATSDFIGGRDVNEQF
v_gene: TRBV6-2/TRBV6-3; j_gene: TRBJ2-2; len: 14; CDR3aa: ASRNKAGGPTGELF
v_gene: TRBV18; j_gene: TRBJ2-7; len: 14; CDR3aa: ASSPGLAGVVTEQY
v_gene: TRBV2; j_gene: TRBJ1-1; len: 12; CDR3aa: ASRKGTSNTEAF
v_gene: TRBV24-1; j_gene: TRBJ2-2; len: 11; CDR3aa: ATSDLWAGELF
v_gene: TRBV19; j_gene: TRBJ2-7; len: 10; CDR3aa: ASSIMDSEQY
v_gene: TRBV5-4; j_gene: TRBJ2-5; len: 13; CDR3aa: ASSPVGGPRETQY
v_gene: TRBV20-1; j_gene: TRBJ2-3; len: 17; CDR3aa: SARDLGTSGSWGTDTQY
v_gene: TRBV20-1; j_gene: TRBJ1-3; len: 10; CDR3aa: TAVNSGNTIY
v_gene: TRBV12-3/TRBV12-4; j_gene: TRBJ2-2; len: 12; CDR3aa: ASRGTDNTGELF
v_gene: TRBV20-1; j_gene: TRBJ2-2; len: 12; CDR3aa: SASRAGRAGELF
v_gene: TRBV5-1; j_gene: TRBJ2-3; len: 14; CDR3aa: ASTTAGLGKPDTQY
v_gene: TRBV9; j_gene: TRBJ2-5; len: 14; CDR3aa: ASSVILVARQETQY
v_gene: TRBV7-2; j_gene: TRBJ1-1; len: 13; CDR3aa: ASSTDRAMHTEAF
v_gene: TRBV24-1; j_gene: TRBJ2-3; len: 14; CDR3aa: ATRPNRAGGTDTQY
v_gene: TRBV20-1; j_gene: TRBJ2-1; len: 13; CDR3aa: SARDFQAGGREQF
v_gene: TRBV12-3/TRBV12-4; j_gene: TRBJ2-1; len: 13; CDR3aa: ASSFLGRGANEQF
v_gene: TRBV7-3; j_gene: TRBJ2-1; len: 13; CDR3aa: ASSPTPYSGREQF
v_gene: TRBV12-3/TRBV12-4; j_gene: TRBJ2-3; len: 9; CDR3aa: ASKVTDTQY
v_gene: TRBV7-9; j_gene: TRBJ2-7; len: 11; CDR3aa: ASISNQGREQY
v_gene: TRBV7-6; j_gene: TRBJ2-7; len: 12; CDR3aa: ASSPGTTSYEQY
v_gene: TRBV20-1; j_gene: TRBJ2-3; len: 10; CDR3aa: STQGGLDTQY
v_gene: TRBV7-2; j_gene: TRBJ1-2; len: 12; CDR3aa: ASSEDRGPYGYT
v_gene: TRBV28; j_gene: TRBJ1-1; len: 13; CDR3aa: ASSLWGQGAFEAF
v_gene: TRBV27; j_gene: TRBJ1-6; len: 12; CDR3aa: ASSRSAGISPLH
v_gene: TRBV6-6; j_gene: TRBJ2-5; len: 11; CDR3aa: ATRTAGKETQY
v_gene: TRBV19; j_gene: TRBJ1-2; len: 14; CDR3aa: ASLTGTGYQEYGYT
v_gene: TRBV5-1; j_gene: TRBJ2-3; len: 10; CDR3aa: ASSGGPNTQY
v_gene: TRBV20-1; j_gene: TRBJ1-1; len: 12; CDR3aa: SARDSQENTEAF
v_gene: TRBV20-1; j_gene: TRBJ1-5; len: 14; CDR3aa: SATRQGVRGNQPQH
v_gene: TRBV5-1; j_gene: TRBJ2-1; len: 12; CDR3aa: ASSQGQGLDEQF
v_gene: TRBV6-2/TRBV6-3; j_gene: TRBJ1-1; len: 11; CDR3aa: AIFGPMNTEAF
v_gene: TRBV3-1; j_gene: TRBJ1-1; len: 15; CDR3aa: ASSHGTGVFVNTEAF
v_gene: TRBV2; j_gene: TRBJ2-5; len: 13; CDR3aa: ASHALGLRKETQY
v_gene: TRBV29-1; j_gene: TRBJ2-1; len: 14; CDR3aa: SVEWASGGARNEQF
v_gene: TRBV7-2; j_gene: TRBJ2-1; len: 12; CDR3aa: ASSWGQGAHEQF
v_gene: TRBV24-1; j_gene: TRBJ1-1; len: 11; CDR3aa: ATSDWSNTEAF
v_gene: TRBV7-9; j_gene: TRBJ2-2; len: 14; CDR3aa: ASSGSRARNTGELF
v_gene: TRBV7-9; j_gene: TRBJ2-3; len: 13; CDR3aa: AGSSGQGITDTQY
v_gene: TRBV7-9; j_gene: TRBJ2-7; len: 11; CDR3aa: ASRLGQSYEQY
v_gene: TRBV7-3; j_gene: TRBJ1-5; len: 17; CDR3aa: ASSSKGVGPSRRNQPQH
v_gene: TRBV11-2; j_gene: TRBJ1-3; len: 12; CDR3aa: ASSFRAVRNTIY
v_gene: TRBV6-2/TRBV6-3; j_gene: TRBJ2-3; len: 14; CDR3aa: ASSAAPGQGSDTQY
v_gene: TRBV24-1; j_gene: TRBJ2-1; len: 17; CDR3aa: ATSDSYFRESGRANEQF
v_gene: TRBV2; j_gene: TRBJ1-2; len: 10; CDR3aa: ASSVLEGGYT
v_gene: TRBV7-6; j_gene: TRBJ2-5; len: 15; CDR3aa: ASSLGPTGYRRETQY